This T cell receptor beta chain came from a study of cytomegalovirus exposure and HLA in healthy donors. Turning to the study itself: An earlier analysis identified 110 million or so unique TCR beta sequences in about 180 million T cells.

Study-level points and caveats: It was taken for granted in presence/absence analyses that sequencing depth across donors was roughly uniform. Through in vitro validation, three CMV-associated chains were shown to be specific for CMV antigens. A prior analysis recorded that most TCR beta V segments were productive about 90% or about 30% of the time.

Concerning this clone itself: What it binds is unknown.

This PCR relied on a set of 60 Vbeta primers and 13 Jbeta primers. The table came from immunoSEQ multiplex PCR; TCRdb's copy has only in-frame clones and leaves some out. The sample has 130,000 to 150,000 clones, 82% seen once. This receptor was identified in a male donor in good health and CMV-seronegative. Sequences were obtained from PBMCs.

This chain's CDR3 is CASSPQSKAGTVNTEAFF. For the CDR3, the DNA is TGTGCCAGCTCACCGCAATCTAAAGCCGGGACAGTAAACACTGAAGCTTTCTTT. The gene calls are TRBV18 and TRBJ1-1, with TRBD1 matching 7 bases. CDR1 is KGHSH, CDR2 LQKENI, per germline. Trimming cost V 3 bases and J 2 bases; bases outside gene matches: 15. This CDR3 comprises 18 residues.